The 27 T cell receptor beta chains listed next were all sequenced from one sample in a study of cytomegalovirus exposure and HLA in healthy donors. PCR primers comprised 60 Vbeta and 13 Jbeta primers. Assay: immunoSEQ multiplex PCR; the TCRdb copy retains only in-frame clones and omits some. The sample has approximately 200,000 clones; over 75% are singletons. The sequenced sample consisted of PBMCs. The receptors here all came from a woman aged 50 to 60 in good health and CMV-seronegative.

In its sample, this clone was seen once. The J gene is TRBJ2-6, the V gene TRBV5-5; weak D call: TRBD2 (5 bases). Per germline, CDR1 SGHKS and CDR2 YYEKEE (reference sequence). V lost 1 base and J lost 2, with 7 bases in between. This CDR3 is built from 15 residues. The CDR3 sequence: CASSLMGAGANVLTF. Here the CDR3 DNA reads TGTGCCAGCAGCTTGATGGGAGCTGGGGCCAACGTCCTGACTTTC.

This sequence joins TRBV27 and TRBJ1-1; 7 bases line up with TRBD1. The length of the CDR3 is 19 residues. CDR1 is MNHEY and CDR2 is SMNVEV in the germline V gene (reference sequence). With 5 bases clipped from V and 5 bases from J, the junction kept 23 bases outside the gene matches. The CDR3 nucleotides are TGTGCCAGCAGTAAGCCACTACAGGGGCATCTTCGCTCGGGGACTGAAGCTTTCTTT. It is translated as CASSKPLQGHLRSGTEAFF.

J is TRBJ2-1 and V is TRBV5-1; 11 bases fit TRBD2. From germline, CDR1 is SGHRS and CDR2 YFSETQ. The ends lost 4 bases at V and 7 bases at J; junction bases unmatched: 13. This CDR3 has 17 residues. The CDR3 sequence: CASSIDPLAGGWNEQFF. For the CDR3, the DNA is TGCGCCAGCAGCATCGACCCCCTAGCGGGAGGATGGAATGAGCAGTTCTTC.

This chain joins TRBV28 and TRBJ1-5; D is undetermined. V was shortened by 7 bases and J by 10 bases, with 26 bases between the two germline ends. The CDR3 has 16 residues. Germline CDR1 MDHEN, CDR2 SYDVKM. The DNA for the CDR3 is TGTGCCAGCACCCCTACTGGGCAGATCATGGCCCGACCCCAGCATTTT. Its translation is CASTPTGQIMARPQHF.

This clone appeared once. The genes are TRBV29-1 and TRBJ2-1; 8 nucleotides match TRBD2. The CDR3 contains 12 residues. V lost 6 bases and J lost 4; bases outside the gene matches: 2. CDR1 SQVTM and CDR2 ANQGSEA come from the germline V gene. In nucleotides, the CDR3 is TGCAGCGTCCTAGCGGGTTACAATGAGCAGTTCTTC. Its protein product is CSVLAGYNEQFF.

The V call is TRBV7-2, the J call TRBJ2-7; possibly TRBD1 for D (5 bases). The CDR3 has 13 amino acids. CDR1 is SGHTA and CDR2 is FQGNSA in the germline V gene. With 5 bases removed from V and 2 bases from J, the gap between germline ends came to 10 bases. In DNA, the CDR3 is TGTGCCAGCAGCCAAGGGGTAACCTACGAGCAGTACTTC. Amino acid sequence: CASSQGVTYEQYF.

This clone was observed a single time. This chain uses TRBV5-1 with TRBJ1-4; 8 bases agree with TRBD1. V was clipped by 3 bases and J by 7 bases; unmatched bases: 5. The CDR3 runs to 14 residues. Germline V gene sequence: CDR1 SGHRS, CDR2 YFSETQ. The CDR3 loop reads CASSSGQDGEKLFF. For the CDR3, the DNA is TGCGCCAGCAGCTCGGGACAGGACGGTGAAAAACTGTTTTTT.

This chain connects TRBV7-2 to TRBJ1-2, with TRBD1 identical over 7 bases. The germline gives CDR1 SGHTA, CDR2 FQGNSA. The CDR3 is 16 residues long. Trimming removed 5 bases from V and 3 bases from J; junction bases left unmatched: 12. This CDR3 reads CASSPQGFGGYYGYTF. The CDR3 DNA reads as TGTGCCAGCAGCCCACAGGGGTTTGGGGGGTACTATGGCTACACCTTC.

V and J are TRBV30 and TRBJ2-3; perhaps TRBD2 as D (5 bases). The length of the CDR3 is 14 residues. Germline CDR1 is GTSNPN and CDR2 is SVGIG (reference sequence). The germline V and J ends were trimmed by 1 base and 6 bases, with 14 bases remaining between them. The CDR3 spells CAWSGGGGADTQYF. CDR3 nucleotides: TGTGCCTGGAGTGGTGGAGGCGGAGCGGATACGCAGTATTTT.

As for this clone: No DNA is shown, since the ends of the CDR3 on it are uncertain; the CDR3 is the one TCRdb lists. This chain uses TRBV5-5 with TRBJ1-5; the table names TRBD1, a call not compared with the DNA. Germline CDR1 SGHKS, CDR2 YYEKEE (reference sequence). Counting both end residues, the CDR3 totals 13 amino acids. The CDR3: CASSTWGQGSLHF.

CDR3 in amino acids: CASSSFTGELFF. The CDR3 DNA reads as TGTGCCAGCAGCTCTTTTACCGGGGAGCTGTTTTTT. The genes are TRBV7-2 and TRBJ2-2; no clear D. The CDR3 contains 12 residues. V was clipped by 4 bases and J by 5 bases, with 5 bases between them. Germline V lookup: CDR1 SGHTA, CDR2 FQGNSA.

Concerning this clone: In the same sample, other DNA sequences code for this CDR3. V and J are TRBV7-8 and TRBJ2-7, with TRBD2 matching 13 bases. The CDR3 loop spans 15 amino acids. After removal of 5 bases from V and 3 bases from J, the junction contained 4 bases not matched to a gene. Germline CDR1 SGHVS, CDR2 FQNEAQ. CDR3 amino acids: CASSPWTSGSYEQYF. The CDR3 nucleotides read TGTGCCAGCAGCCCGTGGACTAGCGGGAGCTACGAGCAGTACTTC.

This clone has a handful of counts. Other DNA sequences in this specimen translate into the identical CDR3. The chain recombines TRBV27 with TRBJ2-7; 9 bases agree with TRBD1. Germline CDR1 reads MNHEY; CDR2 reads SMNVEV (reference sequence). V shed 0 bases, J shed 1 base, and the junction held 1 base outside the gene matches. The CDR3 covers 15 residues. The CDR3 is CASSLSGQGSYEQYF. The CDR3, as DNA: TGTGCCAGCAGTTTATCGGGACAGGGATCCTACGAGCAGTACTTC.

This clone was seen a few times. The chain joins TRBV19 to TRBJ2-6, with D possibly TRBD2 on 5 matching bases. V was cut by 5 bases and J by 3 bases, with 8 bases left in between. Germline CDR1 LNHDA, CDR2 SQIVND (reference sequence). The CDR3 has 14 residues. The CDR3 loop reads CASSLRVGANVLTF. The CDR3 region has the DNA TGTGCCAGTAGTTTGCGGGTTGGGGCCAACGTCCTGACTTTC.

This chain joins TRBV15 and TRBJ1-6; D unclear. Trimming pared 6 bases from V and 9 bases from J, leaving 15 bases between. Germline V gives CDR1 LNHNV, CDR2 YYDKDF (reference sequence). This CDR3 contains 14 residues. The CDR3 DNA follows: TGTGCCACCAGTACTTATGAGGTAGTTTCACCCCTCCACTTT. This gives the protein CATSTYEVVSPLHF.

The chain links TRBV7-2 to TRBJ2-1, with 16 positions matching TRBD2. Germline V CDR1 and CDR2: SGHTA, FQGNSA. V lost 4 bases, J lost 10 bases, and 7 bases stayed unmatched. This CDR3 region has 16 residues. This chain's CDR3 is CASSYQLGLAGGEQFF. CDR3 sequence (DNA): TGTGCCAGCAGCTACCAACTGGGACTAGCGGGAGGGGAGCAGTTCTTC.

V gene TRBV18 combines with J gene TRBJ2-1, with 8 bases lining up with TRBD1. This CDR3 is built from 15 residues. With V trimmed by 6 bases and J by 4 bases, 8 bases remained unmatched. The germline V gene encodes CDR1 KGHSH and CDR2 LQKENI. CDR3 DNA: TGTGCCAGCTCCCCAGGGGGCGTGAGATACAATGAGCAGTTCTTC. Its translation is CASSPGGVRYNEQFF.

This rearrangement joins TRBV28 to TRBJ1-1; D ambiguous. The CDR3 is made up of 16 amino acids. Between the trimmed V and J ends, which lost 1 base and 2 bases, there was a span of 14 bases. Germline V CDR1 and CDR2: MDHEN, SYDVKM. The CDR3 DNA reads as TGTGCCAGCAGTTTATCCCTAATGGTTGAAAACACTGAAGCTTTCTTT. Translation gives CASSLSLMVENTEAFF.

This chain links TRBV6-1 with TRBJ2-3, with D tentatively TRBD1 (5 bases). Trimming cost V 1 base and J 3 bases, with 17 bases left between them. From germline, CDR1 is MNHNS and CDR2 SASEGT. CDR3 size: 17 residues. CDR3 loop: CASSEEVGVSGTDTQYF. The CDR3 bases are TGTGCCAGCAGTGAAGAAGTAGGGGTCAGTGGTACAGATACGCAGTATTTT.

There are a few counts of this clone. The J gene is TRBJ1-2, the V gene TRBV18; D unresolved. Germline assignment: CDR1 KGHSH and CDR2 LQKENI. The CDR3 consists of 13 residues. V gave up 6 bases and J gave up 5 bases, with 13 bases separating them. In DNA, the CDR3 is TGTGCCAGCTCGACGATGGAGTCTTATGGCTACACCTTC. Residues: CASSTMESYGYTF.

The V gene is TRBV5-1, the J gene TRBJ1-2; 8 bases align to TRBD1. This CDR3 contains 13 residues. J was trimmed by 4 bases and V by 4 bases; bases with no gene match: 3. Per germline, CDR1 SGHRS and CDR2 YFSETQ. CDR3 amino acids: CASSMTGAYGYTF. Here the CDR3 DNA reads TGCGCCAGCAGCATGACAGGGGCCTATGGCTACACCTTC.

J is TRBJ2-5 and V is TRBV7-9; 7 positions agree with TRBD1. This CDR3 has 13 amino acids. The V gene's germline CDR1 is SEHNR and CDR2 FQNEAQ (reference sequence). Unmatched junction bases numbered 1, after V lost 4 bases and J lost 2 bases. CDR3 in DNA: TGTGCCAGCAGCTCGGGACAGCAAGAGACCCAGTACTTC. Translation gives CASSSGQQETQYF.

The table lists this clone with a few counts. The CDR3: CASTQRDSYEQYF. The CDR3 nucleotides read TGCGCCAGCACCCAGCGGGATAGCTACGAGCAGTACTTC. The J gene is TRBJ2-7, the V gene TRBV5-1; 7 nucleotides align to TRBD2. The CDR3 extends over 13 amino acids. Germline CDR1 SGHRS, CDR2 YFSETQ. The junction had 6 bases not matched to a gene; V was cut back by 6 bases and J by 3 bases.

CDR3 DNA sequence: TGTGCCAGCAGCAGGCAGGGAATTAACAATGAGCAGTTCTTC. It specifies CASSRQGINNEQFF. This chain links TRBV7-3 with TRBJ2-1; TRBD1 is a possible D gene (5 bases). V lost 5 bases and J 5 bases, leaving 13 bases between the germline ends. The CDR3 totals 14 residues. Germline V gives CDR1 SGHTA, CDR2 FQGTGA.

The chain combines TRBV4-3 with TRBJ2-1; 7 bases map to TRBD2. Looked up from germline, CDR1 is LGHNA and CDR2 is YSLEER. V gave up 1 base and J gave up 9 bases; unmatched junction bases: 24. CDR3 length: 20 amino acids. CDR3 sequence: CASSQAALGRSGEGLGEQFF. The DNA of the CDR3 is TGCGCCAGCAGCCAAGCCGCGCTGGGGCGAAGCGGGGAGGGCCTCGGTGAGCAGTTCTTC.

The chain links TRBV7-9 to TRBJ2-7, with unresolved D. Germline loops: CDR1 SEHNR, CDR2 FQNEAQ (reference sequence). The CDR3 spans 11 residues. V gave up 3 bases and J gave up 7 bases, with 7 bases separating them. The CDR3 DNA is TGTGCCAGCAGCTTCCAGTGGGAGCAGTACTTC. Residues: CASSFQWEQYF.

This clone was observed once. The chain is built from TRBV5-1 and TRBJ2-1, with D maybe TRBD2 (7 bases). Germline V gives CDR1 SGHRS, CDR2 YFSETQ. The CDR3 has 15 amino acids. V lost 0 bases to trimming and J lost 4 bases, with 11 bases between them. The CDR3 DNA is TGCGCCAGCAGCTTGGCGGGGGGCGGATACAATGAGCAGTTCTTC. Amino acids: CASSLAGGGYNEQFF.